A selection of T cell receptor beta chains follows, all from one sample in a study of OX40 agonist ivuxolimab in advanced cancers. Clones were read by immunoSEQ multiplex PCR, and TCRdb kept only the in-frame ones, dropping some. Of tens of thousands of clones listed, about 89% were seen once; the top ten hold under 35%. The starting material was CD4+ or CD8+ T cells sorted from blood, obtained in a trial of the OX40 agonist ivuxolimab. The receptors here all came from an adult with an advanced solid tumor such as melanoma, head and neck, liver or kidney cancer. Both conserved end residues are part of each CDR3. Each record gives: V gene, J gene, clone size, CDR3 protein. Size tells how often a clone was seen (once, few, many) or the class of an expanded clone, and some rows leave it out.

TRBV2	TRBJ2-7	-	CNRGRGTYEQYF
TRBV5-4	TRBJ2-1	-	CASSGSGGPYNEQFF
TRBV19	TRBJ2-3	-	CATGQGINTQYF
TRBV29-1	TRBJ1-1	-	CSVQTGIGTAFF
TRBV5-1	TRBJ2-5	once	CASSSGSGETQYF
TRBV5-1	TRBJ1-1	-	CASSSEGRERTFF
TRBV6-5	TRBJ1-6	-	CASSYDGTGNSPLHF
TRBV14	TRBJ2-1	few	CASSQYSGSYNEQFF
TRBV5-8	TRBJ2-5	-	CASSSGLALPTGTQYF
TRBV5-4	TRBJ2-5	-	CASSLGLAGGETQYF
TRBV18	TRBJ2-6	-	CASSQGQGTGANVLTF
TRBV10-3	TRBJ1-2	-	CAITETGGDGYTF
TRBV9	TRBJ2-2	-	CASSVANPGLGELFF
TRBV28	TRBJ2-7	-	CAHKPGGASYEQYF
TRBV5-1	TRBJ2-2	-	CASSLTGAGELFF
TRBV10-1	TRBJ2-1	once	CASSDGTRNNEQFF
TRBV9	TRBJ1-4	-	CASSSSRAANEKLFF
TRBV6-6	TRBJ2-7	-	CASSKGRDRDSYEQYF
TRBV6-1	TRBJ2-1	-	CASRKTGAAYNEQFF
TRBV9	TRBJ1-1	-	CASSVDWTGVFGEAFF
TRBV18	TRBJ2-3	-	CASSPRDRVRTDTQYF
TRBV6-1	TRBJ1-5	-	CASAARRGEPQHF
TRBV19	TRBJ2-1	-	CASRKAGGPGNEQFF
TRBV2	TRBJ2-5	-	CASRGYTQETQYF